This T cell receptor beta chain was identified during a study of post-analysis software for immune sequencing data. The table lists this clonotype with a few counts. What it recognizes is unknown. This CDR3 has 16 residues. V was clipped by 0 bases and J by 2 bases; unmatched bases: 7. In germline, CDR1 is SGHRS, CDR2 YFSETQ. Study-level results: Compared with controls, patients showed significantly lower normalized Chao1 diversity. The study found TRBV5-6, TRBV5-1 and TRBV20-1 among about five TRBV segments more frequent in patients than controls.

Sequencing libraries made from TCR beta cDNA carried unique molecular identifiers. TCRdb reprocessed the PCR reads with MiXCR, giving one entry per CDR3 protein. Found here are around 500,000 distinct CDR3 sequences, roughly 34% of them singletons; the top ten hold 5% to 6%. This sequence joins TRBV5-1 and TRBJ2-7, with 8 bases lining up with TRBD1. Sequencing was carried out using blood. The source of this sequence is a girl aged 2-17 years with multiple sclerosis. CDR3 residues: CASSLGPDRAAYEQYF. CDR3 DNA sequence: TGCGCCAGCAGCTTGGGCCCGGACAGGGCGGCCTACGAGCAGTACTTC.